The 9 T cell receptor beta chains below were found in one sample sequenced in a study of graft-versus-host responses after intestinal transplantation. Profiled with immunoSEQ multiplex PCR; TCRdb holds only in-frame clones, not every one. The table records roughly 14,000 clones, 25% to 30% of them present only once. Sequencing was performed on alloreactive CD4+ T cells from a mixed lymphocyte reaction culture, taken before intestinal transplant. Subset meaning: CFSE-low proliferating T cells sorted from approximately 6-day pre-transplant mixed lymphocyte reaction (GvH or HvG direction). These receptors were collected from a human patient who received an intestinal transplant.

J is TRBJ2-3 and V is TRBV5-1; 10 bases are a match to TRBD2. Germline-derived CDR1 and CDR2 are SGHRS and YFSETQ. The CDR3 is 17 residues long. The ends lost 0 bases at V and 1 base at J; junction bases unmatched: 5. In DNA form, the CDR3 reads TGCGCCAGCAGCTTGGTTCCTAGCGGGAGACGCACAGATACGCAGTATTTT. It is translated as CASSLVPSGRRTDTQYF.

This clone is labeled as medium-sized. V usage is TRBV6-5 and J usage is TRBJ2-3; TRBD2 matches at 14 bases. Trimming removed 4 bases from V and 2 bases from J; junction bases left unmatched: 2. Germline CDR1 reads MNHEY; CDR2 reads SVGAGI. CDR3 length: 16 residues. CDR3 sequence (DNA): TGTGCCAGCAGTTTGACTAGCGGGAGGGCCACAGATACGCAGTATTTT. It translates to CASSLTSGRATDTQYF.

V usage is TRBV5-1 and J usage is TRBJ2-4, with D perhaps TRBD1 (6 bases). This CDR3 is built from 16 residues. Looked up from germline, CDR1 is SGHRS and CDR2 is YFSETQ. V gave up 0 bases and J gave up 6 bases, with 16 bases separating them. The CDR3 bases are TGCGCCAGCAGCTTGGAGTTACAGGGAAGGGGAAACATTCAGTACTTC. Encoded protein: CASSLELQGRGNIQYF.

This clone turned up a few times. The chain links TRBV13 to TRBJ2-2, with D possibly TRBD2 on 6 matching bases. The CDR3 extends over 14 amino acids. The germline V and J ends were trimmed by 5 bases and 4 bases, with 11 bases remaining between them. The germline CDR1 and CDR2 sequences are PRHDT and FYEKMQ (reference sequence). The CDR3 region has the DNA TGTGCCAGCAGCGCAGGGACTTCCACCGGGGAGCTGTTTTTT. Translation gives CASSAGTSTGELFF.

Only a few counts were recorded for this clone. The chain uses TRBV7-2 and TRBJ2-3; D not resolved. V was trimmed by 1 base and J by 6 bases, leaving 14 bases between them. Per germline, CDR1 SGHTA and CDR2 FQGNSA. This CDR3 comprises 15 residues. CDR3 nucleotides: TGTGCCAGCAGCTTAGGGGCCAGGTTGGCCGATACGCAGTATTTT. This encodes CASSLGARLADTQYF. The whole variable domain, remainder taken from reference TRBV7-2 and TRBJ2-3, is GAGVSQSPSNKVTEKGKDVELRCDPISGHTALYWYRQSLGQGLEFLIYFQGNSAPDKSGLPSDRFSAERTGGSVSTLTIQRTQQEDSAVYLCASSLGARLADTQYFGPGTRLTVL.

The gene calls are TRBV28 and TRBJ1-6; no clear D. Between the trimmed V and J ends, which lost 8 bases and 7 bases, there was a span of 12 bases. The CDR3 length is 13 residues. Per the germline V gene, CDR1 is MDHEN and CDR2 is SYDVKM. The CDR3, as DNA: TGTGCCAGCTCGCCCCGCGGAAATTCACCCCTCCACTTT. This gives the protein CASSPRGNSPLHF.

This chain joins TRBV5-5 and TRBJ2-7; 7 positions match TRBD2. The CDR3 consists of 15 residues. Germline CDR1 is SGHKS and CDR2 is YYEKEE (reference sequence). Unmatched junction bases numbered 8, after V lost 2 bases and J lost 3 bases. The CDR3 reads CASSFPRGGDYEQYF. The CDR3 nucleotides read TGTGCCAGCAGCTTCCCTCGCGGGGGTGACTACGAGCAGTACTTC.

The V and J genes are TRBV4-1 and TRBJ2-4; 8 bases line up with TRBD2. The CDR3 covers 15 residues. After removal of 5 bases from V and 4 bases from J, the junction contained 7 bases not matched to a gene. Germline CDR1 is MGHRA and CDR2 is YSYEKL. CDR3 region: CASSTGGGRKNIQYF. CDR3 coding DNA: TGCGCCAGCAGCACCGGGGGGGGTAGAAAAAACATTCAGTACTTC.

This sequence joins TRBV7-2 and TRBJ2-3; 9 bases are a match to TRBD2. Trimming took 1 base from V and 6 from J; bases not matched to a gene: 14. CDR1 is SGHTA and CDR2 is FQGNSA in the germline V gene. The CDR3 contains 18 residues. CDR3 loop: CASSLVAARSGRSDTQYF. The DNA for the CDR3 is TGTGCCAGCAGCTTAGTGGCAGCCCGGAGCGGGAGGTCGGATACGCAGTATTTT.